Listed below are T cell receptor beta chains from one sample, sequenced in a study of CD8+CD57+ T cells in acquired aplastic anemia. TCRdb called the reads again in MiXCR, with one record for every CDR3 protein. This sample has approximately 150,000 distinct CDR3 sequences; 60% to 80% occur once, and the top ten carry 45% to 60%. The sample was sorted CD4+, CD8+, or CD8+CD57+ T cells (not recorded which) from PBMCs. The receptors stem from a human donor with aplastic anemia. Each CDR3 is given with its conserved first and last residue. Each record gives: D gene, clone size, V gene, J gene, CDR3 protein, CDR3 DNA. A D gene is named only where the DNA matches it firmly. The listing skips clone size in some rows; elsewhere it reads once, few, many or a size class.

NA,NA,TRBV9,TRBJ2-7,CASSVDTEQYF,TGTGCCAGCAGCGTCGACACCGAGCAGTACTTC
NA,NA,TRBV2,TRBJ2-7,CASIRDTPWEQYF,TGTGCCAGCATCCGGGACACCCCTTGGGAGCAGTACTTC
TRBD2,NA,TRBV2,TRBJ2-3,CASSEPSGITDTQYF,TGTGCCAGCAGTGAACCTAGCGGAATCACAGATACGCAGTATTTT
NA,NA,TRBV9,TRBJ2-1,CASSDPDSINEQFF,TGTGCCAGCAGCGACCCCGACAGTATCAATGAGCAGTTCTTC
NA,NA,TRBV5-1,TRBJ2-7,CASSAMQGRSYEQYF,TGCGCCAGCAGCGCGATGCAGGGGAGGTCCTACGAGCAGTACTTC
NA,NA,TRBV10-3,TRBJ1-5,CAISEAPGKGLNQPQHF,TGTGCCATCAGTGAGGCCCCGGGAAAAGGGCTAAATCAGCCCCAGCATTTT
TRBD2,NA,TRBV7-9,TRBJ2-5,CASSVKLAGGIHQETQYF,TGTGCCAGTAGTGTAAAACTAGCGGGGGGGATCCACCAAGAGACCCAGTACTTC
TRBD2,NA,TRBV7-2,TRBJ2-7,CASSTGRTSGRSSYEQYF,TGCGCCAGCAGCACAGGAAGGACTAGCGGGCGGAGCTCCTACGAGCAGTACTTC
NA,NA,TRBV5-6,TRBJ1-2,CASSLMTAGYTF,TGTGCCAGCAGCTTAATGACAGCTGGCTACACCTTC
TRBD1,NA,TRBV5-1,TRBJ1-1,CASRSGQGATEAFF,TGCGCCAGCAGATCTGGACAGGGGGCGACTGAAGCTTTCTTT
TRBD1,few,TRBV29-1,TRBJ2-1,CSVANGTGAYNEQFF,TGCAGCGTTGCCAATGGGACAGGGGCCTACAATGAGCAGTTCTTC
NA,once,TRBV9,TRBJ1-2,CASSAGDGYTF,TGTGCCAGCAGCGCGGGGGATGGCTACACCTTC
NA,NA,TRBV7-9,TRBJ2-3,CASRSGPDTQYF,TGTGCCAGCAGGTCAGGGCCCGATACGCAGTATTTT
NA,few,TRBV6-4,TRBJ1-2,CASSPVGGTNYGYTF,TGTGCCAGCAGTCCGGTCGGAGGAACCAACTATGGCTACACCTTC
NA,once,TRBV11-3,TRBJ1-1,CASSLAGLGLNTEAFF,TGTGCCAGCAGCTTGGCAGGGCTCGGTTTAAACACTGAAGCTTTCTTT
TRBD1,NA,TRBV12-3/TRBV12-4,TRBJ2-7,CASSYTDRADEQYF,TGTGCCAGCAGTTACACTGACAGGGCAGACGAGCAGTACTTC
NA,few,TRBV29-1,TRBJ2-5,CSVEARFQWGQETQYF,TGCAGCGTTGAGGCGAGATTTCAGTGGGGCCAAGAGACCCAGTACTTC
NA,once,TRBV7-6,TRBJ2-6,CASSPDGGSGANVLTF,TGTGCCAGCAGCCCAGACGGGGGTTCTGGGGCCAACGTCCTGACTTTC
NA,NA,TRBV2,TRBJ2-1,CASSVGRGSYNEQFF,TGTGCCAGCAGTGTGGGGCGGGGTTCCTACAATGAGCAGTTCTTC
NA,many,TRBV4-1,TRBJ2-7,CASSQGRYTTYEQYF,TGCGCCAGCAGCCAGGGACGGTATACCACCTACGAGCAGTACTTC
NA,NA,TRBV29-1,TRBJ2-3,CSVEKGVADTQYF,TGCAGCGTTGAGAAAGGGGTCGCAGATACGCAGTATTTT
TRBD2,NA,TRBV7-6,TRBJ2-7,CASGTGGSYEQYF,TGTGCCAGCGGTACGGGAGGCTCCTACGAGCAGTACTTC
NA,once,TRBV2,TRBJ1-4,CASNQGQGEKLFF,TGTGCCAGCAATCAAGGGCAAGGTGAAAAACTGTTTTTT
TRBD2,NA,TRBV5-1,TRBJ2-1,CASKPTTLATTVEQFF,TGCGCCAGCAAACCAACGACACTAGCGACCACGGTTGAGCAGTTCTTC
TRBD2,once,TRBV2,TRBJ2-3,CASTLGGGADTQYF,TGTGCCAGCACCCTTGGCGGGGGGGCAGATACGCAGTATTTT
TRBD2,few,TRBV12-3/TRBV12-4,TRBJ2-5,CASRLSGGAGETQYF,TGTGCCAGCAGGCTTAGCGGGGGGGCGGGGGAGACCCAGTACTTC
TRBD1,once,TRBV5-8,TRBJ1-1,CASSSRTGNTEAFF,TGTGCCAGCAGCTCGCGGACAGGGAACACTGAAGCTTTCTTT
NA,many,TRBV7-2,TRBJ1-2,CASSRPDHSELRGYTF,TGTGCCAGCAGCCGTCCTGATCATTCAGAATTGAGGGGCTACACCTTC
NA,NA,TRBV7-6,TRBJ1-1,CASSLVEGRNTEAFF,TGTGCCAGCAGCTTAGTAGAGGGCAGAAACACTGAAGCTTTCTTT
NA,many,TRBV6-4,TRBJ2-3,CASSEREEADTQYF,TGTGCCAGCAGTGAACGGGAAGAGGCAGATACGCAGTATTTT
TRBD2,NA,TRBV7-9,TRBJ2-5,CASSVAGAEETQYF,TGTGCCAGCAGCGTAGCGGGGGCGGAAGAGACCCAGTACTTC
NA,once,TRBV6-1,TRBJ1-1,CASSPLGGSYEAFF,TGTGCCAGCTCCCCCTTGGGGGGTTCATATGAAGCTTTCTTT
TRBD1,NA,TRBV4-2,TRBJ1-4,CASSQGVQGANEKLFF,TGTGCCAGCAGCCAAGGGGTACAGGGGGCCAACGAAAAACTGTTTTTT
NA,NA,TRBV15,TRBJ2-6,CATSSEGVSGANVLTF,TGTGCCACCAGCTCGGAGGGGGTCTCTGGGGCCAACGTCCTGACTTTC
NA,NA,TRBV19,TRBJ1-1,CASSIRGMNTEAFF,TGTGCCAGTAGTATTAGAGGCATGAACACTGAAGCTTTCTTT
TRBD2,NA,TRBV29-1,TRBJ2-5,CSVGPGGQETQYF,TGCAGCGTTGGTCCCGGGGGGCAAGAGACCCAGTACTTC
NA,NA,TRBV7-9,TRBJ1-3,CASSRDTGGGNTIYF,TGTGCCAGCAGTCGCGACACAGGCGGAGGAAACACCATATATTTT
TRBD2,NA,TRBV24-1,TRBJ2-1,CATSDGTSGTENYNEQFF,TGTGCCACCAGTGACGGGACTAGCGGGACCGAAAACTACAATGAGCAGTTCTTC
TRBD1,NA,TRBV2,TRBJ1-6,CASSVGQVPNSPLHF,TGTGCCAGCAGCGTGGGACAGGTCCCTAATTCACCCCTCCACTTT
TRBD2,NA,TRBV20-1,TRBJ2-7,CSAGTSGRYEQYF,TGCAGTGCAGGGACTAGCGGGAGGTACGAGCAGTACTTC
TRBD2,NA,TRBV20-1,TRBJ2-3,CSAISGGAVYTQYF,TGCAGTGCTATTAGCGGGGGGGCCGTGTATACGCAGTATTTT
NA,NA,TRBV5-1,TRBJ2-7,CASSLEVGLDEQYF,TGCGCCAGCAGCTTGGAGGTAGGTTTGGACGAGCAGTACTTC
NA,NA,TRBV11-3,TRBJ2-7,CASSLESSYEQYF,TGTGCCAGCAGCTTAGAATCGAGCTACGAGCAGTACTTC
NA,few,TRBV4-1,TRBJ1-2,CASSLQGNDGYTF,TGCGCCAGCAGCCTACAGGGAAATGATGGCTACACCTTC
TRBD2,many,TRBV19,TRBJ2-1,CASSIGREINEQFF,TGTGCCAGTAGTATAGGGCGGGAGATAAATGAGCAGTTCTTC
NA,many,TRBV6-2/TRBV6-3,TRBJ1-2,CASSGTENYGYTF,TGTGCCAGCAGTGGGACGGAGAACTATGGCTACACCTTC
NA,NA,TRBV7-8,TRBJ1-1,CASSLNPTPNTEAFF,TGTGCCAGCAGCTTAAATCCCACGCCGAACACTGAAGCTTTCTTT
NA,few,TRBV2,TRBJ1-5,CASSGPTVTSNQPQHF,TGTGCCAGCAGTGGCCCGACAGTAACTAGCAATCAGCCCCAGCATTTT
NA,once,TRBV20-1,TRBJ1-1,CSARDLKGTTEAFF,TGCAGTGCTAGAGATTTGAAGGGTACGACTGAAGCTTTCTTT
NA,NA,TRBV7-9,TRBJ2-3,CASSKEAGFTGDTQYF,TGTGCCAGCTCTAAGGAGGCGGGGTTTACTGGAGATACGCAGTATTTT
NA,NA,TRBV7-8,TRBJ2-7,CASSPGMTYEQYF,TGTGCCAGCAGCCCTGGCATGACCTACGAGCAGTACTTC
TRBD1,few,TRBV10-3,TRBJ1-4,CAISEGTARREKLFF,TGTGCCATCAGTGAGGGGACAGCTAGGCGTGAAAAACTGTTTTTT
NA,NA,TRBV19,TRBJ2-1,CASMGERYNEQFF,TGTGCCAGTATGGGGGAGCGCTACAATGAGCAGTTCTTC
NA,many,TRBV6-6,TRBJ1-6,CAGSIAYNSPLHF,TGTGCCGGCTCAATTGCCTATAATTCACCCCTCCACTTT
NA,few,TRBV7-2,TRBJ1-1,CASSLLGGLNTEAFF,TGTGCCAGCAGCTTACTCGGCGGTCTCAACACTGAAGCTTTCTTT
NA,few,TRBV7-8,TRBJ1-1,CASSYTEAFF,TGTGCCAGCAGTTACACTGAAGCTTTCTTT
TRBD1,NA,TRBV25-1,TRBJ2-5,CASSSLDRVETQYF,TGTGCCAGCAGTTCCCTAGACAGGGTTGAGACCCAGTACTTC